This TCR beta chain was retrieved from a study of beta chain features in type 1 diabetes (dated by TCRdb to 2017 to 2018). About the full investigation: Mean age, gender distribution, total cell number and subset yield were not different between patients and healthy donors. A total of roughly 100 million sorted cells were examined across all samples, and a strong correlation was observed between cell number per subset and RNA yield. Naive and central memory subsets were obtained from all 30 or so donors, but regulatory and stem cell-like memory subsets were isolated from only 8 patients and 8 healthy donors. The study compared the TCRB repertoires of sorted circulating CD4+ T cell subsets in recently diagnosed type 1 diabetes patients with those in matched healthy donors. The full study reports these points: Shorter templates might have been favored by PCR, but patient and control samples were amplified and corrected together, so both groups would have been affected equally by any skew. HLA sub-analyses involved small numbers of individuals, so any influence of HLA type on TCRB rearrangement remained unresolved. Sequencing cDNA rather than genomic DNA could over-represent highly expressing activated cells, although activation and CD3 levels did not differ between groups. At VDJ recombination sites, patients with type 1 diabetes made fewer insertions and deleted more nucleotides, a pattern implying thymic rearrangement abnormalities. Type 1 diabetes patients showed a moderate but significant shortening of TCRB CDR3 length in all four CD4+ subsets. Naive, central memory and regulatory TCRB repertoires appeared more similar among patients than among healthy donors.

The CDR3, cysteine through phenylalanine, is 14 amino acids long. Here the CDR3 DNA is all that survives: 42 bases in frame from base 1. Via the germline V gene, CDR1 is SGDLS and CDR2 YYNGEE. The V and J ends are trimmed by 3 bases and 2 bases, leaving 8 bases between them. Turning to this clone: No cognate antigen has been identified for it. Base qualities were left out, and no much larger clone turns up one base away.

From each donor, a single peripheral blood sample of roughly 0.11 L on average was drawn into heparinised tubes. Using a panel that included CD45RO, CCR7, CD25, CD127, CD95 and CD27, naive, central memory, regulatory and stem cell-like memory CD4+ T cells were sorted on a BD FACSAria II. A purity above 98% was achieved for all sorted populations. Right away, PBMCs were isolated by Lymphoprep density gradient centrifugation and were stained directly, with no culture step. So that batch effects would be minimized, each experiment stained and sorted samples in pairs, pairing one healthy donor with one patient. The entire isolated RNA was reverse transcribed using the High Capacity cDNA Reverse Transcription Kit, and thus expressed TCRB transcripts were sequenced. Deep immunoSEQ sequencing was applied to naive, central memory and regulatory T cell samples, giving an average of roughly 3.5 million total reads per sample. After sorted cells were lysed in RLT buffer, RNA was extracted with DNase-treated RNeasy Micro or Mini kits, with the choice depending on cell number. Each cell subset was processed on its own to prevent cross-contamination, while patient and healthy donor samples were processed together. The immunoSEQ multiplex PCR was used to amplify TCRB sequences from cDNA, generating 87-bp fragments that spanned the CDR3 region. The amplicons were sequenced using the Illumina HiSeq platform. The authors processed their data as follows. Synthetic template baselines were used to correct PCR bias computationally, reads within Hamming distance 2 were collapsed, and singletons that could not be merged were discarded. Reads were aligned to IMGT to assign V, D and J genes, CDR3 length, and insertions or deletions at six rearrangement sites. Clonotype counts were normalized to sorted cell number within each subset before computing true diversity and Gini coefficients with the tcR R package. The overlap coefficient, calculated on TCRB nucleotide sequences, was used to measure repertoire sharing. TCRdb retrieved this table from immuneACCESS and kept in-frame rearrangements only. Not all clones are present; in checked studies, unresolved V genes account for under half, and no reason is known for the remainder. V, J and clone size are those of that table, while D and trimming were read from the DNA. This sample gives under 300,000 clones in total; about 26% of them show up just once. Of the sample, roughly 4% is held by the ten largest clones.

The rearranged segments are TRBV9 and TRBJ2-2; the D gene is not confidently resolved. Sequenced: central memory CD4+ T cells from blood. This TCR came from a man aged 25 to 40 in good health. The nucleotide sequence is TGTGCCAGCAGCGCAAGCGTCAACACCGGGGAGCTGTTTTTT. Its translation is CASSASVNTGELFF.